This T cell receptor beta chain was identified during a study of blood T cell repertoires in COVID-19. The assay was immunoSEQ multiplex PCR, and TCRdb's table has in-frame clones only and misses some. The sample records 300,000 to 350,000 clones, approximately 90% being singletons. The CDR3 totals 17 residues. Germline CDR1 is SGHRS and CDR2 is YFSETQ. J lost 5 bases, V lost 3 bases, and 11 bases had no gene match. Sequencing was performed on peripheral blood. This TCR came from a man aged 25 to 40 with COVID-19, enrolled during active disease. J is TRBJ2-2 and V is TRBV5-1; 9 bases agree with TRBD2. The CDR3 here is CASSWSSGAGGTGELFF. In DNA, the CDR3 is TGCGCCAGCAGCTGGTCTAGCGGGGCGGGAGGAACCGGGGAGCTGTTTTTT.